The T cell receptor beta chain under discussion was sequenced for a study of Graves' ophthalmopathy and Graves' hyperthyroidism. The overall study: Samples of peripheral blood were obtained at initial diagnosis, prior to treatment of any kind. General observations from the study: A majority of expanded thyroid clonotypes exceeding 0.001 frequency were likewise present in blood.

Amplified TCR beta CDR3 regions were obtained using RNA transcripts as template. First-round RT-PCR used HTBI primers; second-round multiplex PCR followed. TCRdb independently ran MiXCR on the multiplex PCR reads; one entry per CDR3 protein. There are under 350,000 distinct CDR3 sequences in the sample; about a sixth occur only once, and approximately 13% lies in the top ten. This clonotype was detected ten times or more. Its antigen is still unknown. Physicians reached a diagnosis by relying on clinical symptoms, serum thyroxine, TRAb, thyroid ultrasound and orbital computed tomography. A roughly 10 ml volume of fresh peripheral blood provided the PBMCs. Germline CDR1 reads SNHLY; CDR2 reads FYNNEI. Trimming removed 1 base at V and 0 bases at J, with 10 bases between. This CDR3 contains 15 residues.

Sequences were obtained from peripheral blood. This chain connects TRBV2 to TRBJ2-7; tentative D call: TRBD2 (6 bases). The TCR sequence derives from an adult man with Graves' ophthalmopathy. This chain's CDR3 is CASSEEAGSSYEQYF. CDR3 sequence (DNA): TGTGCCAGCAGTGAAGAGGCGGGGAGCTCCTACGAGCAGTACTTC.